Shown below are 15 T cell receptor beta chains from a single sample sequenced in a study of T-cell reconstitution after alpha-beta-depleted transplantation in children. Preparation of the TCRbeta library was carried out with unique molecular identifiers. TCRdb reprocessed the PCR reads with MiXCR, giving one entry per CDR3 protein. Among about 300,000 distinct CDR3 sequences listed, 9.5% to 13% were seen once. Sample: PBMCs, taken before TCRalphabeta/CD19-depleted stem cell transplant. Receptors originate from a boy under three years old with acute myeloid leukemia, due to receive a stem cell transplant.

This clonotype was observed many times. This chain joins TRBV2 and TRBJ2-5, with 11 bases lining up with TRBD2. The V segment lost 3 bases and the J segment 5 bases; nucleotides outside the gene matches: 14. This CDR3 spans 18 amino acids. Germline lookup yields CDR1 SNHLY and CDR2 FYNNEI. The CDR3 reads CASSDVKLAGGLGETQYF. The CDR3 DNA reads as TGTGCCAGCAGTGACGTTAAGCTAGCGGGAGGCTTAGGCGAGACCCAGTACTTC.

This clonotype has only a few counts. The J gene is TRBJ1-2, the V gene TRBV28, with a tentative D call TRBD1 (5 bases). V was cut by 6 bases and J by 4 bases, with 15 bases left in between. Germline V gives CDR1 MDHEN, CDR2 SYDVKM. This CDR3 is 14 amino acids long. CDR3 bases: TGTGCCAGCAGCATATCGCGGGGCGGCTATGGCTACACCTTC. This sequence encodes CASSISRGGYGYTF.

This clonotype was detected ten times or more. The V and J genes are TRBV11-2 and TRBJ2-7, with D uncertain. Germline V CDR1 and CDR2: SGHAT, FQNNGV. V was trimmed by 1 base and J by 2 bases, leaving 12 bases between them. This CDR3 is 15 amino acids long. This CDR3 reads CASSLGAALTYEQYF. For the CDR3, the DNA is TGTGCCAGCAGCTTAGGGGCAGCCTTGACCTACGAGCAGTACTTC.

This clonotype was recorded many times. The chain is built from TRBV9 and TRBJ2-2, with TRBD1 as a possible D gene (5 bases). Trimming stripped 2 bases from V and 0 bases from J, with 14 bases between. In germline, CDR1 is SGDLS, CDR2 YYNGEE. The CDR3 sequence is 17 residues long. The chain's CDR3 is CASSVPARTTNTGELFF. The CDR3 coding sequence is TGTGCCAGCAGCGTCCCAGCCCGGACAACGAACACCGGGGAGCTGTTTTTT.

This clonotype was seen at least ten times. V usage is TRBV5-1 and J usage is TRBJ2-1, with a possible D match to TRBD2 (5 bases). Per germline, CDR1 SGHRS and CDR2 YFSETQ. V lost 0 bases and J 2 bases, leaving 12 bases between the germline ends. The CDR3 totals 16 residues. The CDR3 loop is CASSLALTGTYNEQFF. Here the CDR3 DNA reads TGCGCCAGCAGCTTGGCCCTGACGGGGACCTACAATGAGCAGTTCTTC.

This clonotype was seen a few times. The CDR3 sequence is CASGFQAGTSYEQYF. CDR3 DNA: TGTGCTAGTGGTTTCCAAGCGGGGACCTCCTACGAGCAGTACTTC. The chain recombines TRBV12-5 with TRBJ2-7; 7 nucleotides agree with TRBD2. Germline V lookup: CDR1 LGHNT, CDR2 FRNRAP. The junction had 5 bases not matched to a gene; V was cut back by 3 bases and J by 0 bases. The CDR3 sequence is 15 residues long.

In this sample, this clonotype turned up many times. This chain joins TRBV7-8 and TRBJ2-1, with 9 nucleotides matching TRBD2. The CDR3 has 15 residues. Germline V CDR1 and CDR2: SGHVS, FQNEAQ. Trimming cost V 0 bases and J 8 bases; bases outside gene matches: 5. The CDR3 DNA reads TGTGCCAGCAGCTTAGCTAGCGGGAGATCAGATGAGCAGTTCTTC. This gives the protein CASSLASGRSDEQFF.

Many counts were recorded for this clonotype. This chain connects TRBV5-1 to TRBJ2-5; D gene uncertain. Between the trimmed V and J ends, which lost 3 bases and 2 bases, there was a span of 14 bases. The germline V gene has CDR1 SGHRS and CDR2 YFSETQ. This CDR3 region has 15 residues. Written as DNA, the CDR3 is TGCGCCAGCAGCTCCGAGTATGCCGGACAAGAGACCCAGTACTTC. Protein product: CASSSEYAGQETQYF.

This chain connects TRBV5-1 to TRBJ2-5, with a tentative D call TRBD1 (6 bases). Trimming took 2 bases from V and 1 from J, leaving 12 bases between them. The CDR3 runs to 15 residues. The germline gives CDR1 SGHRS, CDR2 YFSETQ. The CDR3 DNA sequence: TGCGCCAGCAGCTTTGGGACAACAGCCCAAGAGACCCAGTACTTC. It encodes CASSFGTTAQETQYF.

This clonotype was observed a few times. The chain recombines TRBV28 with TRBJ1-1, with D possibly being TRBD1 (6 bases). Germline CDR1 and CDR2: MDHEN and SYDVKM. This CDR3 contains 13 residues. CDR3 residues: CATASPGVSEAFF. The CDR3 DNA follows: TGTGCAACAGCGTCCCCAGGGGTTTCGGAAGCTTTCTTT.

This clonotype was found many times. J is TRBJ2-1 and V is TRBV3-1; D is unclear. Per the germline V gene, CDR1 is LGHDT and CDR2 is YNNKEL (reference sequence). The germline V and J ends were trimmed by 5 bases and 7 bases, with 6 bases remaining between them. CDR3 length: 11 residues. CDR3 nucleotides: TGTGCCAGCAGCGATGGGAATGAGCAGTTCTTC. Protein product: CASSDGNEQFF.

This clonotype was found a few times. The chain joins TRBV6-1 to TRBJ2-1; 9 bases agree with TRBD1. Germline lookup yields CDR1 MNHNS and CDR2 SASEGT. V trimming: 5 bases; J trimming: 7 bases; junction bases outside the gene matches: 12. This CDR3 comprises 16 residues. The CDR3 spells CASSHQEGQGENEQFF. The CDR3 DNA is TGTGCCAGCAGTCATCAGGAGGGACAGGGTGAGAATGAGCAGTTCTTC.

This clonotype was observed at least ten times. V is TRBV25-1 and J is TRBJ1-3; TRBD1 is a possible D gene (5 bases). The germline gives CDR1 MGHDK, CDR2 SYGVNS. The CDR3 has 17 amino acids. Trimming removed 3 bases from V and 0 bases from J, with 15 bases in between. Written as DNA, the CDR3 is TGTGCCAGCAGTGACCCCGGGACTCGTAGCTCTGGAAACACCATATATTTT. It encodes CASSDPGTRSSGNTIYF. Full variable domain (rest looked up from reference TRBV25-1 and TRBJ1-3): EADIYQTPRYLVIGTGKKITLECSQTMGHDKMYWYQQDPGMELHLIHYSYGVNSTEKGDLSSESTVSRIRTEHFPLTLESARPSHTSQYLCASSDPGTRSSGNTIYFGEGSWLTVV.

This clonotype was recorded a few times. The gene calls are TRBV11-2 and TRBJ2-7, with 8 bases matching TRBD2. The CDR3 extends over 15 amino acids. With V trimmed by 0 bases and J by 6 bases, 7 bases remained unmatched. In germline, CDR1 is SGHAT, CDR2 FQNNGV. In DNA form, the CDR3 reads TGTGCCAGCAGCTTAGAATACGGGGGGGGCATCGAGCAGTACTTC. This translates into CASSLEYGGGIEQYF.

Many counts were recorded for this clonotype. The chain links TRBV12-3 or TRBV12-4 to TRBJ2-7; D ambiguous. This CDR3 region has 13 residues. The germline V and J ends were trimmed by 3 bases and 3 bases, with 9 bases remaining between them. The CDR3: CASSFKSYYEQYF. In DNA, the CDR3 is TGTGCCAGCAGTTTTAAATCCTACTACGAGCAGTACTTC.